What follows describes a single T cell receptor (beta chain). The data belong to a study of blood T cell repertoires in COVID-19. Across the whole study: PBMCs, B-cell-depleted T cells, or T cells were the source of the cDNA or gDNA that made up the material.

Libraries were prepared by immunoSEQ multiplex PCR; TCRdb keeps only in-frame clonotypes and omits some of them. The sample contains about 120,000 clones, 75% to 85% of which appear only once. The source material was peripheral blood. The TCR was taken from a man between 65 and 80 years old with acute or convalescent COVID-19.

This CDR3 reads CAISEWTSGGQPTSRTYEQYF. Here the CDR3 DNA reads TGTGCCATCAGTGAGTGGACTAGCGGGGGCCAACCTACGAGCAGGACCTACGAGCAGTACTTC. The chain is built from TRBV10-3 and TRBJ2-7; TRBD2 aligns across 13 bases. With 1 base clipped from V and 2 bases from J, the junction kept 17 bases outside the gene matches. Germline V lookup: CDR1 ENHRY, CDR2 SYGVKD. CDR3 size: 21 residues.